A single sample is the source of the 5 T cell receptor beta chains below, sequenced in a study of T cells in Graves' hyperthyroidism and ophthalmopathy. The TCR beta CDR3 regions underwent amplification using RNA transcripts as the source. First-round RT-PCR targeting the TCR CDR3 was performed with the HTBI primer set. TCRdb used MiXCR to reprocess the multiplex PCR reads, holding one entry per CDR3 protein. Of some 600,000 distinct CDR3 sequences in the sample, over 11% are singletons; the top ten hold more than 5%. Sequencing was carried out using blood. Receptors were obtained from a woman aged 25 to 39 with Graves' hyperthyroidism that later progressed to Graves' ophthalmopathy.

At least ten counts were recorded for this clonotype. The chain couples TRBV28 to TRBJ1-2, with 7 bases fitting TRBD1. The CDR3 contains 14 residues. Trimming removed 6 bases from V and 2 bases from J; junction bases left unmatched: 6. The germline V gene encodes CDR1 MDHEN and CDR2 SYDVKM. CDR3 residues: CASRLGDRNYGYTF. DNA of the CDR3: TGTGCCAGCAGGCTAGGGGACAGAAACTATGGCTACACCTTC.

This clonotype was detected only a few times. The gene calls are TRBV24-1 and TRBJ2-3; no reliable D call. Trimming took 8 bases from V and 2 from J, leaving 10 bases between them. CDR3 length: 13 amino acids. From germline, CDR1 is KGHDR and CDR2 SFDVKD. The CDR3 spells CATIGYSTDTQYF. CDR3 nucleotide sequence: TGTGCCACCATAGGCTACTCCACAGATACGCAGTATTTT.

The rearrangement joins TRBV5-5 to TRBJ1-3; tentatively, D is TRBD1 (5 bases). Germline V gene data show CDR1 as SGHKS and CDR2 as YYEKEE (reference sequence). The V end was cut by 2 bases, the J end by 0 bases, with 12 bases between. This CDR3 spans 16 amino acids. As DNA, the CDR3 is TGTGCCAGCAGCTTCTCTCGACAGCGCTCTGGAAACACCATATATTTT. Amino acid sequence: CASSFSRQRSGNTIYF.

This chain connects TRBV24-1 to TRBJ2-1, with 7 bases that match TRBD2. CDR1 is KGHDR and CDR2 is SFDVKD in the germline V gene. Trimming at V came to 4 bases and at J to 15 bases, leaving 11 bases not matched to a gene. The CDR3 is 13 amino acids. CDR3 DNA: TGTGCCACCAGTGACACCCCCGGGACTACGGCGTTCTTC. Translating gives CATSDTPGTTAFF.

As concerns this clonotype: This could be a read error, since a much larger clone is one nucleotide away. The chain joins TRBV11-3 to TRBJ1-4; D gene unclear. Germline CDR1 and CDR2: SGHNT and YENEEA. Trimming removed 1 base from V and 8 bases from J, with 5 bases in between. The CDR3 covers 12 residues. CDR3 coding DNA: TGTGCCAGCAGCTTAGTGGAAGAAAAACTGTTTTTT. Protein product: CASSLVEEKLFF.